The T cell receptor beta chain under discussion was sequenced for a study of Graves' ophthalmopathy and Graves' hyperthyroidism. Clinicians diagnosed using symptoms, serum thyroxine, TRAb, thyroid ultrasound and orbital computed tomography. Trimming pared 2 bases from V and 8 bases from J, leaving 7 bases between. The CDR3 is 12 amino acids. From germline, CDR1 is MNHEY and CDR2 SVGAGI. This clonotype was counted at least ten times. Beta-chain TCR CDR3 regions were amplified from RNA transcripts. The first round was an RT-PCR with HTBI primers, and the second round was a multiplex PCR. Via MiXCR, TCRdb re-called the multiplex PCR reads, giving one row per CDR3 protein. The sample has 170,000 or so distinct CDR3 sequences, roughly 37% seen once.

Material for sequencing was peripheral blood. This sequence was found in a woman aged 35 to 49 with Graves' ophthalmopathy. The rearrangement joins TRBV6-5 to TRBJ1-5; D is undetermined. The CDR3 protein is CASSYPSEPQHF. The CDR3 DNA is TGTGCCAGCAGTTACCCAAGTGAGCCCCAGCATTTT.